The TCR beta chain described here comes from a study of spatial heterogeneity in lung cancer. Study context: Compared with alpha-chain sequences, beta-chain sequences were consistently detected in greater numbers. More than 8.5 raw reads, on average, carried each unique TCR and UMI combination.

Points on this clonotype: Its antigen is as yet unknown.

This sample's time point: blood at routine non-recurrence follow-up after resection. Researchers sequenced whole RNA taken from tumor, nontumor lung or frozen PBMC without sorting. Unique molecular identifiers tagged every individual TCR cDNA molecule. TCRdb independently ran MiXCR on the 5' RACE reads; one entry per CDR3 protein. The data contain around 110,000 distinct CDR3 sequences, 12% of them singletons. Germline V gene data show CDR1 as PRHDT and CDR2 as FYEKMQ (reference sequence). Trimming took off 5 bases at V and 5 bases at J, with 24 bases between the two ends. The CDR3 has 18 residues. Study findings and constraints: Ubiquitous expanded tumor TCRs appeared in blood more at resection than follow-up.

The source was PBMCs, collected at follow-up. The TCR was taken from a male donor with early-stage non-small cell lung cancer. V usage is TRBV13 and J usage is TRBJ1-4; D may be TRBD1 (6 bases). The CDR3 here is CASSLSLGTLHRNEKLFF. For the CDR3, the DNA is TGTGCCAGCAGCCTTTCCCTCGGGACACTTCATAGAAATGAAAAACTGTTTTTT.